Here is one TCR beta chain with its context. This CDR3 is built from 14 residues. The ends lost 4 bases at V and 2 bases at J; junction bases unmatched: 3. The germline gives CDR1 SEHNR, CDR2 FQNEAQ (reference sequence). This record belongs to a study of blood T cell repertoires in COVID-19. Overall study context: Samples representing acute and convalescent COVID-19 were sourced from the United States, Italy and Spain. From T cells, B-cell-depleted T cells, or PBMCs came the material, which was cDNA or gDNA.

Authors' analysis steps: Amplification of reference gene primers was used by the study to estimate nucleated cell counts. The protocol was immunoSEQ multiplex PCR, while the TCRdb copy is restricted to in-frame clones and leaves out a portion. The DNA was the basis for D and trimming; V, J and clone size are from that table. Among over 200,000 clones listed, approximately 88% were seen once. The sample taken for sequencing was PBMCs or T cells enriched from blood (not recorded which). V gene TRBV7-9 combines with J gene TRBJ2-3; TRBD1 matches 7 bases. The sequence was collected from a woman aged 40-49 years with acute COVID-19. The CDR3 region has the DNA TGTGCCAGCAGCTCGGACAGGAACACAGATACGCAGTATTTT. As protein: CASSSDRNTDTQYF.